The text below deals with one TCR beta chain. Trimming took 5 bases from V and 11 from J, leaving 15 bases between them. The CDR3 totals 12 residues. Looked up from germline, CDR1 is SEHNR and CDR2 is FQNEAQ (reference sequence). Profiling relied on immunoSEQ multiplex PCR, and the TCRdb table lists in-frame clones only, not all of them. The sample has roughly 110,000 clones; roughly 87% are singletons. The data belong to a study of T cell responses to AZD1222 COVID-19 vaccine. Study context: Second-dose groups at about 4 or about 12 weeks were pooled.

The chain employs TRBV7-9 and TRBJ1-1; D might be TRBD1 (6 bases). Here the sequenced sample was peripheral blood, taken on day 0 of AZD1222 vaccination. This sequence was found in an adult in good health. The CDR3 region has the DNA TGTGCCAGCAGCCAAATGGGACACGACGCTTTCTTT. It translates to CASSQMGHDAFF. The full variable domain, in which reference TRBV7-9 and TRBJ1-1 provide the parts outside the CDR3, is DTGVSQNPRHKITKRGQNVTFRCDPISEHNRLYWYRQTLGQGPEFLTYFQNEAQLEKSRLLSDRFSAERPKGSFSTLEIQRTEQGDSAMYLCASSQMGHDAFFGQGTRLTVV.